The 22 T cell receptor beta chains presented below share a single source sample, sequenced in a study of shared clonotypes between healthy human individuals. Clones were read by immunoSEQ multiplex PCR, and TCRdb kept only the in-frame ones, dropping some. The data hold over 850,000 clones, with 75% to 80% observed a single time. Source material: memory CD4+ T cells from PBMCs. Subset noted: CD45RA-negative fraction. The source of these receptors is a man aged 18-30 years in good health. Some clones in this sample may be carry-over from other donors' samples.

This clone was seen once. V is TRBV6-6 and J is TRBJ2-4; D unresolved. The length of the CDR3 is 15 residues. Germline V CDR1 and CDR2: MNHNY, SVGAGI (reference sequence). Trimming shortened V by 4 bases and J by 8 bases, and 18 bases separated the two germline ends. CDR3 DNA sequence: TGTGCCAGCAGTTCGACCGGACGGTCCCTCGACATTCAGTACTTC. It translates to CASSSTGRSLDIQYF.

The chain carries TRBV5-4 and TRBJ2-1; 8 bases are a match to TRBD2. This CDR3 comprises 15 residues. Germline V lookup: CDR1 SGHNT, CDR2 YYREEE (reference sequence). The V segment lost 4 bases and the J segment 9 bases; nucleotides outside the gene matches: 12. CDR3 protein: CASSAGGREDSEQFF. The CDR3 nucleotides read TGTGCCAGCAGCGCCGGGGGGCGGGAGGATTCTGAGCAGTTCTTC. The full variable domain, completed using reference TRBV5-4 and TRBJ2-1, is ETGVTQSPTHLIKTRGQQVTLRCSSQSGHNTVSWYQQALGQGPQFIFQYYREEENGRGNFPPRFSGLQFPNYSSELNVNALELDDSALYLCASSAGGREDSEQFFGPGTRLTVL.

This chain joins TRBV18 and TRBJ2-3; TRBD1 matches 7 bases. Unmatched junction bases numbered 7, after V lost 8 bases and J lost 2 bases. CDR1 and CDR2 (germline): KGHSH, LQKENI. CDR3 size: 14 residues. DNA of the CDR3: TGTGCCAGCCTTGGACAGGTGATCACAGATACGCAGTATTTT. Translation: CASLGQVITDTQYF.

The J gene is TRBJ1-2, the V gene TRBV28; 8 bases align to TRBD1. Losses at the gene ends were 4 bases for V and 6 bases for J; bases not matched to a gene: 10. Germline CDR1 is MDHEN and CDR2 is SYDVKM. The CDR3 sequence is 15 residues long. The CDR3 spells CASSSGNRGFHGYTF. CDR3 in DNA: TGTGCCAGCAGTTCGGGAAACAGGGGGTTCCATGGCTACACCTTC.

The CDR3, as DNA: TGTGCCAGCAGTAGTAGGGGGCAAGGATTTCAGCCCCAGCATTTT. Translated, it gives CASSSRGQGFQPQHF. V usage is TRBV6-1 and J usage is TRBJ1-5, with 7 bases fitting TRBD1. CDR3 length: 15 residues. The V and J ends lost 5 bases and 6 bases, in that order; junction bases with no gene match: 10. Germline-derived CDR1 and CDR2 are MNHNS and SASEGT.

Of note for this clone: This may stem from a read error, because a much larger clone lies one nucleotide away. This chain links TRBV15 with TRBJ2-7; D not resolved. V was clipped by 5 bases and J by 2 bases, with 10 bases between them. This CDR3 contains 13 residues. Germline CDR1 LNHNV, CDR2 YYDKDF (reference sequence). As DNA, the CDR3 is TGTGCCACCAGCCGCCCCAGTCCCTACGAGCAGTACTTC. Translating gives CATSRPSPYEQYF.

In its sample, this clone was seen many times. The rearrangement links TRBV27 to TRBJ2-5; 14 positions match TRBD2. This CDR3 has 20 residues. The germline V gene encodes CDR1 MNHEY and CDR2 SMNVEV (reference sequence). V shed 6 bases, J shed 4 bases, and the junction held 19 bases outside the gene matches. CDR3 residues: CASRLTGPGLAGVKGETQYF. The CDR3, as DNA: TGTGCCAGCAGACTTACTGGACCGGGACTAGCGGGAGTAAAGGGAGAGACCCAGTACTTC.

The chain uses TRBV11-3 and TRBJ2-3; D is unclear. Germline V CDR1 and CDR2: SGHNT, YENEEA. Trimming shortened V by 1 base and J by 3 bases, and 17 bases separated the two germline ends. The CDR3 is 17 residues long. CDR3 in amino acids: CASSLGLGLVSTDTQYF. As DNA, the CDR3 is TGTGCCAGCAGCTTAGGGTTGGGCCTCGTGAGTACAGATACGCAGTATTTT.

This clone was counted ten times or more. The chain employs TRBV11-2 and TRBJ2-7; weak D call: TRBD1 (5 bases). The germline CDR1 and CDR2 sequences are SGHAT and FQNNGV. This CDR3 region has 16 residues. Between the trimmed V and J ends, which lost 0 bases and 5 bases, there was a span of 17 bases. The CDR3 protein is CASSLERRVYSHEQYF. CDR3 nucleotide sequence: TGTGCCAGCAGCTTAGAGCGCAGGGTGTATTCCCACGAGCAGTACTTC.

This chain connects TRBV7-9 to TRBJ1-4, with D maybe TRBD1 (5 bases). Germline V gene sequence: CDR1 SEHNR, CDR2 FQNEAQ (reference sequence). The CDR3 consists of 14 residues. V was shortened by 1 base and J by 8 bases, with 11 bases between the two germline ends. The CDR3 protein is CASSLGGAREKLFF. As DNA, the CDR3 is TGTGCCAGCAGCTTAGGTGGGGCACGGGAAAAACTGTTTTTT. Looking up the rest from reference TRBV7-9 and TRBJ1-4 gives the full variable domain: DTGVSQNPRHKITKRGQNVTFRCDPISEHNRLYWYRQTLGQGPEFLTYFQNEAQLEKSRLLSDRFSAERPKGSFSTLEIQRTEQGDSAMYLCASSLGGAREKLFFGSGTQLSVL.

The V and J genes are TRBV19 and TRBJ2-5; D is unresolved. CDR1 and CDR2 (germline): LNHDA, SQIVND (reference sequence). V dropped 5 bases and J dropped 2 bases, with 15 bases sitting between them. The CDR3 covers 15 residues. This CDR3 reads CASSGRASYQETQYF. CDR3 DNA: TGTGCCAGTAGTGGCCGGGCTTCATATCAAGAGACCCAGTACTTC.

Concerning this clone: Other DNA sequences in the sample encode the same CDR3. CDR3 region: CSVAGRAYNEQFF. The CDR3 region has the DNA TGCAGCGTTGCCGGGCGAGCCTACAATGAGCAGTTCTTC. This sequence joins TRBV29-1 and TRBJ2-1; D not resolved. CDR3 length: 13 amino acids. In germline, CDR1 is SQVTM, CDR2 ANQGSEA. Deletions cut 4 bases from V and 2 bases from J, with 9 bases between.

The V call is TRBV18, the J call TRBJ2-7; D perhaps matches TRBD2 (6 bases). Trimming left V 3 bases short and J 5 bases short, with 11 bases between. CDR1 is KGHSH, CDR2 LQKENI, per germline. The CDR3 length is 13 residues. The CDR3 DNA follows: TGTGCCAGCTCACCGGCAGGGAGGCACGAGCAGTACTTC. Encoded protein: CASSPAGRHEQYF.

The CDR3: CASHLPGQGRGEQYF. For the CDR3, the DNA is TGTGCCAGCCACTTACCGGGACAGGGGAGAGGGGAGCAGTACTTC. The V call is TRBV18, the J call TRBJ2-7, with 10 nucleotides matching TRBD1. Looked up from germline, CDR1 is KGHSH and CDR2 is LQKENI. The CDR3 is 15 amino acids. Trimming at V came to 8 bases and at J to 7 bases, leaving 14 bases not matched to a gene.

CDR3 bases: TGTGCCAGCAGCTTGACAAATATGGGAGAGACCCAGTACTTC. Translation gives CASSLTNMGETQYF. J is TRBJ2-5 and V is TRBV11-2; no reliable D call. The CDR3 has 14 amino acids. Germline values: CDR1 SGHAT, CDR2 FQNNGV. The V end was cut by 3 bases, the J end by 4 bases, with 12 bases between. Complete variable domain (other parts from reference TRBV11-2 and TRBJ2-5): EAGVAQSPRYKIIEKRQSVAFWCNPISGHATLYWYQQILGQGPKLLIQFQNNGVVDDSQLPKDRFSAERLKGVDSTLKIQPAKLEDSAVYLCASSLTNMGETQYFGPGTRLLVL.

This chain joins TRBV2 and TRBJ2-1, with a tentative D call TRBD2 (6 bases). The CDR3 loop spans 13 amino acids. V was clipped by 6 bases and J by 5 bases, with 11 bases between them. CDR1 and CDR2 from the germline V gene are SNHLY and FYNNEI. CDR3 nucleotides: TGTGCCAGCAGCGGGGACTCACACAATGAGCAGTTCTTC. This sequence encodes CASSGDSHNEQFF.

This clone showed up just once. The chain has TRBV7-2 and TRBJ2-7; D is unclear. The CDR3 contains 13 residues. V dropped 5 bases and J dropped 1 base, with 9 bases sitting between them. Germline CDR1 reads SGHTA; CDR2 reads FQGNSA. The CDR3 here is CASSQDRSYEQYF. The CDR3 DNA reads TGTGCCAGCAGCCAAGACCGGTCCTACGAGCAGTACTTC.

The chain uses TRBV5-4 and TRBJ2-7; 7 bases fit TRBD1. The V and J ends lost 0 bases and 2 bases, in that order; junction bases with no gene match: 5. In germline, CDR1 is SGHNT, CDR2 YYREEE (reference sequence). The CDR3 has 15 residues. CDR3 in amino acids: CASSLGGTATYEQYF. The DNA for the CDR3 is TGTGCCAGCAGCTTGGGGGGGACAGCTACCTACGAGCAGTACTTC. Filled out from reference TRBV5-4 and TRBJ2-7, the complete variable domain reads ETGVTQSPTHLIKTRGQQVTLRCSSQSGHNTVSWYQQALGQGPQFIFQYYREEENGRGNFPPRFSGLQFPNYSSELNVNALELDDSALYLCASSLGGTATYEQYFGPGTRLTVT.

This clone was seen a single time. CDR3 amino acids: CASSQDFANSIFYNEQFF. For the CDR3, the DNA is TGCGCCAGCAGCCAAGATTTTGCGAACTCTATATTCTACAATGAGCAGTTCTTC. The rearrangement uses TRBV4-1 and TRBJ2-1; D is unresolved. This CDR3 is 18 amino acids long. Germline-derived CDR1 and CDR2 are MGHRA and YSYEKL. V shed 0 bases and J shed 3 bases, with 18 bases lying between them.

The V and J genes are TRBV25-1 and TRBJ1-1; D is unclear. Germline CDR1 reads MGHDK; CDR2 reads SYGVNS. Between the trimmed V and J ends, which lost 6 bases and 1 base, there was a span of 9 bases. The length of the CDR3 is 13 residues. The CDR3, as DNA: TGTGCCAGCAGAGACGGAAAGAACACTGAAGCTTTCTTT. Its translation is CASRDGKNTEAFF.

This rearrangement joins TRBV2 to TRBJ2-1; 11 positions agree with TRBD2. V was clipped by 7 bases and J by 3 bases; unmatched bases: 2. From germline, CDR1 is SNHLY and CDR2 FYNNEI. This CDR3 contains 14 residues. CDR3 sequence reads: CASTGTSGYNEQFF. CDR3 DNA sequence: TGTGCCAGCACCGGGACTAGCGGCTACAATGAGCAGTTCTTC.

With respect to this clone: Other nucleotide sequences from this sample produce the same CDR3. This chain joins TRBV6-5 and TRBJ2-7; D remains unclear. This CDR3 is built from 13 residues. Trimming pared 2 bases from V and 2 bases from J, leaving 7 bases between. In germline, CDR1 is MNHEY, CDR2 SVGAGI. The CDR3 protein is CASSYGQTYEQYF. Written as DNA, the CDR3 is TGTGCCAGCAGTTACGGGCAGACCTACGAGCAGTACTTC.